Detailed here is one TCR beta chain. Its antigen remains unidentified. The entry originates in a study of vaccination and CD4 T cells after COVID-19. In the study overall: After vaccination, a few convalescent patients were sampled at day 14 and at days 161 to 241. Study results and caveats: The cohort comprised relatively few convalescent patients, and no early post-infection timepoints were analyzed.

The Oncomine TCR Beta short-read assay sequenced DNA from cultured CD4+ T cells. TCRdb reanalysed the PCR reads using MiXCR and keeps one entry per CDR3 protein. This repertoire shows about 24,000 distinct CDR3 sequences, 30% found once; its top ten account for under 3.5%. Indicated time point: late sampling 161 to 241 days after vaccination in a few convalescent patients. Treatment defined: roughly 11-day PBMC culture with coronavirus spike peptide pools or control peptides (ViraFEST assay). Material: CD4+ T cells from blood, cultured in vitro, obtained about 7 months after SARS-CoV-2 vaccination. The receptor comes from a human donor who had recovered from COVID-19.

This CDR3 is CASSGDPQETQYF. In DNA form, the CDR3 reads TGTGCCAGCAGCGGGGACCCCCAAGAGACCCAGTACTTC. This chain joins TRBV11-2 and TRBJ2-5; D is possibly TRBD1 or TRBD2 (5 bases each). CDR1 and CDR2 (germline): SGHAT, FQNNGV. V was shortened by 5 bases and J by 1 base, with 8 bases between the two germline ends. This CDR3 has 13 residues. Full variable domain (remainder filled in from reference TRBV11-2 and TRBJ2-5): EAGVAQSPRYKIIEKRQSVAFWCNPISGHATLYWYQQILGQGPKLLIQFQNNGVVDDSQLPKDRFSAERLKGVDSTLKIQPAKLEDSAVYLCASSGDPQETQYFGPGTRLLVL.